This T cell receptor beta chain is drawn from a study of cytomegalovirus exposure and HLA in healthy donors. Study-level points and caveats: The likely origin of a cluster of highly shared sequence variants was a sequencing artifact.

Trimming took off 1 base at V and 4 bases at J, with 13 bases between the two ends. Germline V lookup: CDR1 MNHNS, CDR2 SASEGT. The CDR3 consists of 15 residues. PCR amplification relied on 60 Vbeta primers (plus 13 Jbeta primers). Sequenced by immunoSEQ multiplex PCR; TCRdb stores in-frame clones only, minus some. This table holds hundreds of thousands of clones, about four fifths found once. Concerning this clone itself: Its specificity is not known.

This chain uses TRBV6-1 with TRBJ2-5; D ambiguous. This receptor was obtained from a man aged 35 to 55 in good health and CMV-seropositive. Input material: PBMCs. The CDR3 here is CASSEVADPGETQYF. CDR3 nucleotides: TGTGCCAGCAGTGAAGTGGCAGATCCGGGAGAGACCCAGTACTTC.